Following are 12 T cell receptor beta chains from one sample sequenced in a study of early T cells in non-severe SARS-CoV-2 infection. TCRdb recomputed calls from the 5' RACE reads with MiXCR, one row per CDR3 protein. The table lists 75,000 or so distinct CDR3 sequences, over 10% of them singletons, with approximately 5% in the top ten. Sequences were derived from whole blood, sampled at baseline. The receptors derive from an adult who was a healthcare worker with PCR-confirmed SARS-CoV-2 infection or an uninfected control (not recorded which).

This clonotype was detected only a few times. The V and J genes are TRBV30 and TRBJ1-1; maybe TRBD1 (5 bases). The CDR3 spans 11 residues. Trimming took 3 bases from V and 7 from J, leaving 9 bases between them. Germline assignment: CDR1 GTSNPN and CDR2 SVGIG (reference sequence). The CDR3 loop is CAWRGRDEAFF. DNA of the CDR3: TGTGCCTGGAGGGGACGAGATGAAGCTTTCTTT.

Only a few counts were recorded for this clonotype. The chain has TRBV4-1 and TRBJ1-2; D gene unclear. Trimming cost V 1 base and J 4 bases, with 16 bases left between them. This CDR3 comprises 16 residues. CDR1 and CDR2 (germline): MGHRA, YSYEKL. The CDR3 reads CASSQGSTERAYGYTF. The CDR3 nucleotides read TGCGCCAGCAGCCAAGGGAGTACAGAACGAGCCTATGGCTACACCTTC.

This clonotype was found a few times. CDR3 sequence: CASSQDSGAGNSPLHF. The CDR3, as DNA: TGCGCCAGCAGCCAAGATAGCGGGGCAGGGAATTCACCCCTCCACTTT. This chain connects TRBV4-3 to TRBJ1-6, with D possibly matching TRBD1 (5 bases). The CDR3 sequence is 16 residues long. V was pared by 0 bases and J by 7 bases, with 13 bases between. CDR1 LGHNA and CDR2 YSLEER come from the germline V gene.

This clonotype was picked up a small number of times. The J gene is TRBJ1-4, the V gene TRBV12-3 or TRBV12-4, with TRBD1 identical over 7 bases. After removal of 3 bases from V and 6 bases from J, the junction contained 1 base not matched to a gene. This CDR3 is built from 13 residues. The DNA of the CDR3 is TGTGCCAGCAGTTTTGGGACAGATGAAAAACTGTTTTTT. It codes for CASSFGTDEKLFF.

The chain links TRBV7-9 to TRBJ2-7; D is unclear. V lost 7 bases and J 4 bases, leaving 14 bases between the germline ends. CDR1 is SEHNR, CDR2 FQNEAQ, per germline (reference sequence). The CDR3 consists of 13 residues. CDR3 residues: CASTPGPRYEQYF. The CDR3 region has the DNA TGTGCCAGCACTCCGGGCCCCCGGTACGAGCAGTACTTC.

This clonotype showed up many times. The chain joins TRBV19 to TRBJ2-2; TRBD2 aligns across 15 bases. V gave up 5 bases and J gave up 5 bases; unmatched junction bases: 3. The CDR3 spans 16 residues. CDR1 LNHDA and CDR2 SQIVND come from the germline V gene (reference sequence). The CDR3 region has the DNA TGTGCCAGTAGTGGACTAGCGGGGGGGCCGACCGGGGAGCTGTTTTTT. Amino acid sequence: CASSGLAGGPTGELFF.

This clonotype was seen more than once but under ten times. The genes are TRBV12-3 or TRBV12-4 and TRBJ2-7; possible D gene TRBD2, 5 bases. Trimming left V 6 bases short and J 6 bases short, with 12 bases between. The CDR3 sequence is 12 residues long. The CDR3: CASRRTAVEQYF. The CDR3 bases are TGTGCCAGCAGGCGCACAGCGGTCGAGCAGTACTTC.

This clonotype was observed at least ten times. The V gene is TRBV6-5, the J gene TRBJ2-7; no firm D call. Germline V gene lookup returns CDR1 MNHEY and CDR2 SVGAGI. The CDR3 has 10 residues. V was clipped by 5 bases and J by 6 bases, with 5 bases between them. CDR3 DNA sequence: TGTGCCAGCAGTGACCTCGAGCAGTACTTC. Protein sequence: CASSDLEQYF.

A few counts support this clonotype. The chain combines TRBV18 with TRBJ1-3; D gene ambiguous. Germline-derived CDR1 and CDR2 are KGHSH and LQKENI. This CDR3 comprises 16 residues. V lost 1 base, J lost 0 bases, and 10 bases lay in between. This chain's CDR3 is CASSPLAANSGNTIYF. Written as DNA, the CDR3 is TGTGCCAGCTCACCACTTGCGGCGAACTCTGGAAACACCATATATTTT.

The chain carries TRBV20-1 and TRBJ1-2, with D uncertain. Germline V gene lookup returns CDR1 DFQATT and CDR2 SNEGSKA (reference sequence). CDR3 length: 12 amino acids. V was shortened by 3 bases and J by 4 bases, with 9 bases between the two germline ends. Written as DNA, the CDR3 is TGCAGTGCTAGCCCCGGGATCTATGGCTACACCTTC. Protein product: CSASPGIYGYTF.

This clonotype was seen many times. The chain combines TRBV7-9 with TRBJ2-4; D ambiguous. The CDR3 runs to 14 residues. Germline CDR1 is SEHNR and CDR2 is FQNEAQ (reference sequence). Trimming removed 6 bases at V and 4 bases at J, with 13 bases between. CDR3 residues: CASSSQEWKNIQYF. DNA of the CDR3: TGTGCCAGCAGTTCACAAGAATGGAAAAACATTCAGTACTTC.

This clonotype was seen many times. The DNA for the CDR3 is TGTGCCAGCAGCTTGGGGAGCCAAGAGACCCAGTACTTC. Translated, it gives CASSLGSQETQYF. V usage is TRBV5-5 and J usage is TRBJ2-5; D is unresolved. This CDR3 comprises 13 residues. CDR1 is SGHKS, CDR2 YYEKEE, per germline (reference sequence). Trimming took off 0 bases at V and 1 base at J, with 4 bases between the two ends.